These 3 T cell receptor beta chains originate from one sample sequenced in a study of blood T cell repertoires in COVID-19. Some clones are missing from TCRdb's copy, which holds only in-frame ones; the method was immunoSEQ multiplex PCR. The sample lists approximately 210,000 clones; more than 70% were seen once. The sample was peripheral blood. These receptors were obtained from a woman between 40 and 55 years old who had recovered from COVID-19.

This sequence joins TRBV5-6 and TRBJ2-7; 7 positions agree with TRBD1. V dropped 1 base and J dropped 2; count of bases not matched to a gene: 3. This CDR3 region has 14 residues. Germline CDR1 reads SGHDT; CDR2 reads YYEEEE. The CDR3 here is CASSLRQGTYEQYF. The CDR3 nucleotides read TGTGCCAGCAGCTTGAGACAGGGTACCTACGAGCAGTACTTC.

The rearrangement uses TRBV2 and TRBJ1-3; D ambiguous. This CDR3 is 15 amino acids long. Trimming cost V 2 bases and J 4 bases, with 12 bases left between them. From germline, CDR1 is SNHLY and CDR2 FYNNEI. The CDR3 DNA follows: TGTGCCAGCAGTGAATCTCTAAGTTCCGGAAACACCATATATTTT. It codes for CASSESLSSGNTIYF. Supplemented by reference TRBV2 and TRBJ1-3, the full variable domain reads EPEVTQTPSHQVTQMGQEVILRCVPISNHLYFYWYRQILGQKVEFLVSFYNNEISEKSEIFDDQFSVERPDGSNFTLKIRSTKLEDSAMYFCASSESLSSGNTIYFGEGSWLTVV.

The CDR3 bases are TGTGCCAGTAGTATTATCCTAGCGGGATCACATCTCCCCTACAATGAGCAGTTCTTC. It yields the protein CASSIILAGSHLPYNEQFF. The chain uses TRBV19 and TRBJ2-1, with 9 bases that match TRBD2. V shed 3 bases and J 2 bases; nucleotides not matched to a gene: 14. Looked up from germline, CDR1 is LNHDA and CDR2 is SQIVND (reference sequence). CDR3 length equals 19 residues.